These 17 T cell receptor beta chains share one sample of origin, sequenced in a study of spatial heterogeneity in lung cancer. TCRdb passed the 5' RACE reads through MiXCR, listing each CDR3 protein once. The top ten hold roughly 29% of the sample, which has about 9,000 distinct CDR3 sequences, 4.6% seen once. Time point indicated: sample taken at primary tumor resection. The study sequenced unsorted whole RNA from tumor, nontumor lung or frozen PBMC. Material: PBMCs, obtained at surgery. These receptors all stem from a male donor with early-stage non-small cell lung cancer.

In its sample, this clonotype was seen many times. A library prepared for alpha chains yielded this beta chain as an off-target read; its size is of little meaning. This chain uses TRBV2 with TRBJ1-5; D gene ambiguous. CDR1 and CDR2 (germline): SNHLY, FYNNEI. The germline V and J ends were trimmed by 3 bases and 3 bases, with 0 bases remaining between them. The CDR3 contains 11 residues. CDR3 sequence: CASSDNQPQHF. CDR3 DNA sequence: TGTGCCAGCAGTGACAATCAGCCCCAGCATTTT. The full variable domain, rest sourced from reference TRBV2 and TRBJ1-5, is EPEVTQTPSHQVTQMGQEVILRCVPISNHLYFYWYRQILGQKVEFLVSFYNNEISEKSEIFDDQFSVERPDGSNFTLKIRSTKLEDSAMYFCASSDNQPQHFGDGTRLSIL.

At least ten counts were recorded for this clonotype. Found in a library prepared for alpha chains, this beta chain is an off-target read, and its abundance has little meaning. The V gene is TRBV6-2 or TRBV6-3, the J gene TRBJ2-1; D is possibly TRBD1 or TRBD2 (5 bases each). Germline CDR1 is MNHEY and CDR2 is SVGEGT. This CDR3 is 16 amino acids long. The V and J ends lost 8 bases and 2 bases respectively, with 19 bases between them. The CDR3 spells CASYNYRGATYNEQFF. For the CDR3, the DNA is TGTGCCAGCTACAACTATAGAGGGGCAACCTACAATGAGCAGTTCTTC.

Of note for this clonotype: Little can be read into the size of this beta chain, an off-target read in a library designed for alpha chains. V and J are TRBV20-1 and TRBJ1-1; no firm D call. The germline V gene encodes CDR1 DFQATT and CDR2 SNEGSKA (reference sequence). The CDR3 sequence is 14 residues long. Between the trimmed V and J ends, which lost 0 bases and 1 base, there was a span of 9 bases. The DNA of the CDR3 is TGCAGTGCTAGAGATCTCTTAGGGAACACTGAAGCTTTCTTT. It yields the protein CSARDLLGNTEAFF.

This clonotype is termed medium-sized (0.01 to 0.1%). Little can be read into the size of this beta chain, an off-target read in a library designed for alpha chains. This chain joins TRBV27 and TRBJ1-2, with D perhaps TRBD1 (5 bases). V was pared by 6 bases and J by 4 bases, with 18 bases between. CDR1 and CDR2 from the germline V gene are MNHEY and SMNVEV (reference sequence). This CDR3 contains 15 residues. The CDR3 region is CASSPRLQGAYGYTF. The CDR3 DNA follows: TGTGCCAGCAGCCCCCGATTGCAGGGAGCCTATGGCTACACCTTC.

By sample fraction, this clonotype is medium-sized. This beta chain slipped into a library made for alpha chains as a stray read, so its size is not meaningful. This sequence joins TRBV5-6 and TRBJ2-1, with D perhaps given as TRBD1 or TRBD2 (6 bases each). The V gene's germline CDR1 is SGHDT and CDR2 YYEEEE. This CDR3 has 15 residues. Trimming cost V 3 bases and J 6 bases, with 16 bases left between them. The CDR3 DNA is TGTGCCAGCAGCTATCTCAAGGGGGGACGCAATGAGCAGTTCTTC. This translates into CASSYLKGGRNEQFF.

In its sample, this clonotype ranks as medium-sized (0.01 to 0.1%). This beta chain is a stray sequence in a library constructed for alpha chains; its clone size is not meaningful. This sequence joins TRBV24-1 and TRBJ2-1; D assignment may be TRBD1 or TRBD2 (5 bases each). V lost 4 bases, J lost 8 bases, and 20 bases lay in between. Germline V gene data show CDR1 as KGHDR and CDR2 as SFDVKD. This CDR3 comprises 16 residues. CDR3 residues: CATSDRRARGIDEQFF. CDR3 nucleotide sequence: TGTGCCACCAGTGACCGCCGCGCGAGGGGTATCGATGAGCAGTTCTTC.

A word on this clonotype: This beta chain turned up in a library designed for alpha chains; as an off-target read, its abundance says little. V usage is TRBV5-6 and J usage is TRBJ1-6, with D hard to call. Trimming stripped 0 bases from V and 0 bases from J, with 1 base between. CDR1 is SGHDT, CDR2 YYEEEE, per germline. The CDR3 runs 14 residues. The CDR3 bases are TGTGCCAGCAGCTTGGGCTCCTATAATTCACCCCTCCACTTT. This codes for CASSLGSYNSPLHF.

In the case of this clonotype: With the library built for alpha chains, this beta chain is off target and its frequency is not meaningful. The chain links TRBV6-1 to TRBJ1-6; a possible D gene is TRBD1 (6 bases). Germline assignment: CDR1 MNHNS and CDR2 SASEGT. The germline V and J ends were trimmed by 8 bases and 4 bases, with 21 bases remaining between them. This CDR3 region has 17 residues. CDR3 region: CASRAQRTDFYNSPLHF. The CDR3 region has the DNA TGTGCCAGCCGGGCCCAGAGGACAGACTTTTATAATTCACCCCTCCACTTT.

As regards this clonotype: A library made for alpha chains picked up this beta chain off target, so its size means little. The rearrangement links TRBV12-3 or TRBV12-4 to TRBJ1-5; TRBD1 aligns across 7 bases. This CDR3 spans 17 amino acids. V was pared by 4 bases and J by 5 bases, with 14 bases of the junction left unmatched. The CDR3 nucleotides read TGTGCCAGCAGTTCAAGGAGGGGACAGTCCCGGGATCAGCCCCAGCATTTT. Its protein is CASSSRRGQSRDQPQHF.

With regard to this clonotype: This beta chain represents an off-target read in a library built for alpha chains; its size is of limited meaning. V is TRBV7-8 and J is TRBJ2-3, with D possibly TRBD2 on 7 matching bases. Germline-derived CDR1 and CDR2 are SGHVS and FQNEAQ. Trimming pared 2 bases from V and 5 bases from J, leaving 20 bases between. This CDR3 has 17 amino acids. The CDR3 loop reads CASSLIGRGPGVDTQYF. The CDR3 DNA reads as TGTGCCAGCAGCTTAATCGGGCGGGGGCCGGGGGTAGATACGCAGTATTTT.

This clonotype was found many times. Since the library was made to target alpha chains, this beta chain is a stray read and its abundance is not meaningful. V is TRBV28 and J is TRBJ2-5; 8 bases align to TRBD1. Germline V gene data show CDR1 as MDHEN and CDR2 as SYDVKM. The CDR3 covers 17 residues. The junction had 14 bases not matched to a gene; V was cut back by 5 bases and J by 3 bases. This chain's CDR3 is CASSAYGQGVREETQYF. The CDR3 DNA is TGTGCCAGCAGTGCGTATGGACAGGGAGTGCGAGAAGAGACCCAGTACTTC.

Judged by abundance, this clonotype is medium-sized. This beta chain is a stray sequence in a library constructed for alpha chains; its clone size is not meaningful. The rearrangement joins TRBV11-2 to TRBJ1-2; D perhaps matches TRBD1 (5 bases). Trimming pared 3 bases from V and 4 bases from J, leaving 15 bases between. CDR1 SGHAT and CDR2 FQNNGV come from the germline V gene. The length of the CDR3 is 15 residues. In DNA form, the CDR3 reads TGTGCCAGCAGCTTCGGTTCAGGGAGTGTCTATGGCTACACCTTC. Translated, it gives CASSFGSGSVYGYTF. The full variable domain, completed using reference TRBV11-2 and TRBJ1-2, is EAGVAQSPRYKIIEKRQSVAFWCNPISGHATLYWYQQILGQGPKLLIQFQNNGVVDDSQLPKDRFSAERLKGVDSTLKIQPAKLEDSAVYLCASSFGSGSVYGYTFGSGTRLTVV.

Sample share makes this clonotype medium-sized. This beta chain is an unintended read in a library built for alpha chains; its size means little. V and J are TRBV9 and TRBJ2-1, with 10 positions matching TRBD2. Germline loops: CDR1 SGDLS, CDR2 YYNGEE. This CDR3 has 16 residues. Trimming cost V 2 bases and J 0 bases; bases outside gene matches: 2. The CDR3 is CASSVLAGVSYNEQFF. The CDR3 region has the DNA TGTGCCAGCAGCGTCCTAGCGGGGGTCTCCTACAATGAGCAGTTCTTC. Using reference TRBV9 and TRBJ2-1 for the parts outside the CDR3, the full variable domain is DSGVTQTPKHLITATGQRVTLRCSPRSGDLSVYWYQQSLDQGLQFLIQYYNGEERAKGNILERFSAQQFPDLHSELNLSSLELGDSALYFCASSVLAGVSYNEQFFGPGTRLTVL.

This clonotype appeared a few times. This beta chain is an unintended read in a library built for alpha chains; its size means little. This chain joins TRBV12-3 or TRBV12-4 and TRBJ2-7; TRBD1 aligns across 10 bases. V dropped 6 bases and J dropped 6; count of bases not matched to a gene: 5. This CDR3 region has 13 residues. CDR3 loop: CASRWTGGGEQYF. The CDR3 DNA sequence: TGTGCCAGCAGGTGGACAGGGGGGGGCGAGCAGTACTTC.

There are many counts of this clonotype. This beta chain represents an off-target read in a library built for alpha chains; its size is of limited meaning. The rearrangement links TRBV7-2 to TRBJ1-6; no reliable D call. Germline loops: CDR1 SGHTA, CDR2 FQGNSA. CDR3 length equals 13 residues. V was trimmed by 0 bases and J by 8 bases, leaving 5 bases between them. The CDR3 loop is CASSLAPYSPLHF. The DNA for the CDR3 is TGTGCCAGCAGCTTAGCCCCTTATTCACCCCTCCACTTT.

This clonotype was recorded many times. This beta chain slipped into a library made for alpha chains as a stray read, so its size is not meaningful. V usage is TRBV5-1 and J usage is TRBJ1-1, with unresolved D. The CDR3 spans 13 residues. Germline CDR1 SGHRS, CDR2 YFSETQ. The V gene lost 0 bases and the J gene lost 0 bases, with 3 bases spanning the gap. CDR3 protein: CASSLGLNTEAFF. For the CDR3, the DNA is TGCGCCAGCAGCTTGGGACTGAACACTGAAGCTTTCTTT.

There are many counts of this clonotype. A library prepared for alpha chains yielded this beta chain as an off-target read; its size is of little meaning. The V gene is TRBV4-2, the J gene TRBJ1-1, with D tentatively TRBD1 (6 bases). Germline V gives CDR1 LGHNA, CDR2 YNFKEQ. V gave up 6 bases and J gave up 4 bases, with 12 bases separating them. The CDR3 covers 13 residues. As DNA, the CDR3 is TGTGCCAGCAGACGACAGGCCGCCACTGAAGCTTTCTTT. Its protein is CASRRQAATEAFF.